The 22 T cell receptor beta chains presented below share a single source sample, sequenced in a study of T cells in Graves' hyperthyroidism and ophthalmopathy. Authors of the study amplified TCR beta CDR3 regions from RNA transcripts. HTBI primers were employed in a first-round RT-PCR of the TCR CDR3. TCRdb fed the multiplex PCR reads into MiXCR, producing one record per CDR3 protein. Counted here are 550,000 to 800,000 distinct CDR3 sequences, 17% occurring once; the ten biggest clones make up about 16%. Sequencing was performed on blood. These receptor sequences come from a man in his fifties with Graves' hyperthyroidism.

This clonotype occurred once. V is TRBV20-1 and J is TRBJ2-7; D might be TRBD2 (6 bases). The CDR3 loop spans 13 amino acids. Germline V gives CDR1 DFQATT, CDR2 SNEGSKA (reference sequence). The CDR3 DNA is TGCAGCGTTGAAGAGTCGGGGGTGGGCGAGCAGTACTTC. This encodes CSVEESGVGEQYF.

V and J are TRBV5-1 and TRBJ1-3; 8 positions agree with TRBD1. Germline loops: CDR1 SGHRS, CDR2 YFSETQ. The trim removed 4 bases at V and 0 bases at J, leaving 6 bases unmatched. This CDR3 is built from 16 residues. The CDR3, as DNA: TGCGCCAGCAGCCCCGGGACAGGCTTCTCTGGAAACACCATATATTTT. Its translation: CASSPGTGFSGNTIYF.

This clonotype was observed many times. The chain links TRBV24-1 to TRBJ2-7; D gene unclear. Germline assignment: CDR1 KGHDR and CDR2 SFDVKD. The CDR3 consists of 15 residues. Trimming left V 0 bases short and J 6 bases short, with 14 bases between. The CDR3: CATSDLPGCFSEQYF. In DNA, the CDR3 is TGTGCCACCAGTGATTTGCCCGGATGTTTCTCCGAGCAGTACTTC.

The sample holds many counts of this clonotype. The chain employs TRBV28 and TRBJ1-1, with a weak D call TRBD1 (5 bases). From germline, CDR1 is MDHEN and CDR2 SYDVKM. This CDR3 has 15 amino acids. Trimming stripped 3 bases from V and 5 bases from J, with 16 bases between. The CDR3 reads CASSFAGQGETEAFF. In DNA form, the CDR3 reads TGTGCCAGCAGTTTCGCTGGTCAGGGTGAGACTGAAGCTTTCTTT. The whole variable domain, remainder taken from reference TRBV28 and TRBJ1-1, is DVKVTQSSRYLVKRTGEKVFLECVQDMDHENMFWYRQDPGLGLRLIYFSYDVKMKEKGDIPEGYSVSREKKERFSLILESASTNQTSMYLCASSFAGQGETEAFFGQGTRLTVV.

The V gene is TRBV6-1, the J gene TRBJ2-1, with unresolved D. The V end was cut by 5 bases, the J end by 3 bases, with 8 bases between. CDR1 and CDR2 from the germline V gene are MNHNS and SASEGT. This CDR3 has 13 residues. The CDR3 spells CASSPNVYNEQFF. CDR3 in DNA: TGTGCCAGCAGTCCAAATGTCTACAATGAGCAGTTCTTC.

The table lists this clonotype with many counts. The V gene is TRBV27, the J gene TRBJ2-7, with unresolved D. The germline V gene encodes CDR1 MNHEY and CDR2 SMNVEV (reference sequence). With 8 bases removed from V and 6 bases from J, the gap between germline ends came to 14 bases. This CDR3 comprises 12 residues. The DNA for the CDR3 is TGTGCCAGCGGATTAGTACGGAGCGAGCAGTACTTC. This gives the protein CASGLVRSEQYF.

This clonotype showed up just a few times. The chain joins TRBV7-3 to TRBJ1-1; D gene unclear. This CDR3 contains 15 residues. Germline V gene lookup returns CDR1 SGHTA and CDR2 FQGTGA. Trimming removed 5 bases from V and 1 base from J, with 14 bases in between. CDR3 coding DNA: TGTGCCAGCAGCCCCGGCGGGGTAAGGAACACTGAAGCTTTCTTT. It specifies CASSPGGVRNTEAFF.

This clonotype came up many times. The chain joins TRBV6-5 to TRBJ2-1, with 8 bases that match TRBD2. The V gene's germline CDR1 is MNHEY and CDR2 SVGAGI. Unmatched junction bases numbered 3, after V lost 2 bases and J lost 0 bases. The CDR3 sequence is 16 residues long. CDR3 nucleotides: TGTGCCAGCAGTTACCTCGGGACTAGCTCCTACAATGAGCAGTTCTTC. Translated: CASSYLGTSSYNEQFF.

At least ten counts were recorded for this clonotype. V and J are TRBV10-3 and TRBJ2-2; the D gene could be TRBD1 or TRBD2 (6 bases each). The V end was cut by 4 bases, the J end by 1 base, with 10 bases between. The CDR3 extends over 15 amino acids. Germline CDR1 and CDR2: ENHRY and SYGVKD. The CDR3 sequence is CAISGGAMNTGELFF. DNA of the CDR3: TGTGCCATCAGTGGGGGGGCGATGAACACCGGGGAGCTGTTTTTT.

This clonotype was recorded many times. The chain recombines TRBV12-3 or TRBV12-4 with TRBJ2-3; D uncertain. The V end was cut by 8 bases, the J end by 6 bases, with 15 bases between. The CDR3 spans 13 residues. CDR3 sequence: CASGPVVGDTQYF. The CDR3 nucleotides read TGTGCCAGCGGCCCCGTGGTGGGCGATACGCAGTATTTT.

This sequence joins TRBV10-2 and TRBJ2-4; TRBD2 matches 7 bases. Germline values: CDR1 WSHSY, CDR2 SAAADI. With 3 bases clipped from V and 5 bases from J, the junction kept 13 bases outside the gene matches. The CDR3 sequence is 17 residues long. The CDR3 loop is CASSERVAGVRQNIQYF. The CDR3 nucleotides read TGCGCCAGCAGTGAAAGGGTTGCGGGAGTTAGGCAAAACATTCAGTACTTC.

This clonotype was observed many times. Here the CDR3 DNA reads TGTGCCACCAGTGACCTGAAATACGAGCAGTACTTC. Protein sequence: CATSDLKYEQYF. The chain has TRBV24-1 and TRBJ2-7, with no clear D. The CDR3 sequence is 12 residues long. Germline V gives CDR1 KGHDR, CDR2 SFDVKD. Between the trimmed V and J ends, which lost 4 bases and 4 bases, there was a span of 7 bases.

Many counts were recorded for this clonotype. The rearrangement uses TRBV7-9 and TRBJ1-1; D unresolved. The CDR3 loop spans 12 amino acids. The germline V and J ends were trimmed by 1 base and 10 bases, with 10 bases remaining between them. Germline-derived CDR1 and CDR2 are SEHNR and FQNEAQ (reference sequence). In DNA, the CDR3 is TGTGCCAGCAGCTTAGAGGGCCTCGGAGCTTTCTTT. It encodes CASSLEGLGAFF.

This clonotype occurred a few times. This chain joins TRBV19 and TRBJ2-7; D is ambiguous. The CDR3 has 17 amino acids. Germline V gives CDR1 LNHDA, CDR2 SQIVND (reference sequence). V lost 1 base and J lost 0, with 16 bases in between. The CDR3 coding sequence is TGTGCCAGTAGTATAGTGGGCAGGTCTGGATACTCCTACGAGCAGTACTTC. It specifies CASSIVGRSGYSYEQYF.

This sequence joins TRBV28 and TRBJ2-7; D gene uncertain. The CDR3 totals 15 residues. Looked up from germline, CDR1 is MDHEN and CDR2 is SYDVKM. V was cut by 2 bases and J by 3 bases, with 14 bases left in between. CDR3 in amino acids: CASSLKVPGRYEQYF. As DNA, the CDR3 is TGTGCCAGCAGTTTAAAAGTACCGGGCCGCTACGAGCAGTACTTC.

The table lists this clonotype with a few counts. The rearrangement uses TRBV6-1 and TRBJ1-1; 8 bases match TRBD1. V lost 7 bases and J lost 4; bases outside the gene matches: 5. CDR1 is MNHNS, CDR2 SASEGT, per germline. The CDR3 consists of 13 residues. The CDR3 DNA follows: TGTGCCAGCAACCAGGACAGGGTCACTGAAGCTTTCTTT. Its protein is CASNQDRVTEAFF.

This clonotype has more than one count but fewer than ten. This chain links TRBV7-2 with TRBJ1-3, with unresolved D. The CDR3 covers 15 residues. Germline CDR1 reads SGHTA; CDR2 reads FQGNSA. Trimming took off 5 bases at V and 3 bases at J, with 14 bases between the two ends. CDR3 in amino acids: CASSTHTGGGNTIYF. CDR3 sequence (DNA): TGTGCCAGCAGCACCCACACTGGCGGTGGAAACACCATATATTTT.

This clonotype appeared many times. This chain links TRBV25-1 with TRBJ2-1; a weak D match, TRBD2 (6 bases). Looked up from germline, CDR1 is MGHDK and CDR2 is SYGVNS. The CDR3 runs 17 residues. V lost 5 bases and J lost 1, with 18 bases in between. The DNA of the CDR3 is TGTGCCAGCAGTAAGGGTTTGGGACTCCTGTCCTACAATGAGCAGTTCTTC. This encodes CASSKGLGLLSYNEQFF.

V is TRBV5-1 and J is TRBJ2-3, with D possibly TRBD2 on 6 matching bases. This CDR3 contains 14 residues. V lost 2 bases to trimming and J lost 4 bases, with 11 bases between them. CDR1 and CDR2 (germline): SGHRS, YFSETQ. CDR3 DNA: TGCGCCAGCAGCTTCTCGGGAGCGCCAGATACGCAGTATTTT. Translating it yields CASSFSGAPDTQYF.

This clonotype was found many times. The rearrangement joins TRBV7-9 to TRBJ2-1, with D possibly TRBD2 on 6 matching bases. Germline V gene sequence: CDR1 SEHNR, CDR2 FQNEAQ (reference sequence). V was clipped by 6 bases and J by 0 bases, with 15 bases between them. The CDR3 is made up of 16 amino acids. The DNA of the CDR3 is TGTGCCAGCAGACAGAACCTAGCGAACTCCTACAATGAGCAGTTCTTC. It is translated as CASRQNLANSYNEQFF.

The table lists this clonotype with many counts. Here the CDR3 reads CASTQGVYTDTQYF. For the CDR3, the DNA is TGTGCCAGCACACAGGGGGTCTACACAGATACGCAGTATTTT. The rearrangement uses TRBV12-3 or TRBV12-4 and TRBJ2-3; 8 nucleotides align to TRBD1. The CDR3 is made up of 14 amino acids. Germline trimming cut 7 bases from V and 2 bases from J; bases unmatched to any gene: 5.

The V call is TRBV19, the J call TRBJ1-5; D is unresolved. CDR3 size: 12 residues. CDR1 is LNHDA, CDR2 SQIVND, per germline (reference sequence). Trimming stripped 3 bases from V and 5 bases from J, with 5 bases between. The CDR3 spells CASSIWDQPQHF. CDR3 in DNA: TGTGCCAGTAGTATTTGGGATCAGCCCCAGCATTTT.